This T cell receptor beta chain emerged from a study of blood T cells in healthy people across ages. The study, taken as a whole, reports: The study regarded diversity estimates from one million T cells as underestimates.

Remarks on this clonotype: Its antigen is not known.

With a J-beta primer mix and a sample-barcoded 5' primer, a second PCR ran 7 to 11 cycles. The template-switch adaptor, which had 12 random nucleotides, put a tag on each cDNA molecule. One entry per CDR3 protein results from TCRdb running MiXCR on the 5' RACE reads. Of about 1.8 million distinct CDR3 sequences listed, around 50% are singletons. The CDR3 is 15 amino acids. CDR1 is SGHRS, CDR2 YFSETQ, per germline. V was clipped by 4 bases and J by 2 bases, with 15 bases between them. The origin of this receptor is a woman aged 40 to 55 in good health. Sequencing input: blood. The rearrangement uses TRBV5-1 and TRBJ2-5; D possibly corresponds to TRBD2 (7 bases). The DNA for the CDR3 is TGCGCCAGCAGCCGCAGCGGGGACACACAAGAGACCCAGTACTTC. This encodes CASSRSGDTQETQYF.